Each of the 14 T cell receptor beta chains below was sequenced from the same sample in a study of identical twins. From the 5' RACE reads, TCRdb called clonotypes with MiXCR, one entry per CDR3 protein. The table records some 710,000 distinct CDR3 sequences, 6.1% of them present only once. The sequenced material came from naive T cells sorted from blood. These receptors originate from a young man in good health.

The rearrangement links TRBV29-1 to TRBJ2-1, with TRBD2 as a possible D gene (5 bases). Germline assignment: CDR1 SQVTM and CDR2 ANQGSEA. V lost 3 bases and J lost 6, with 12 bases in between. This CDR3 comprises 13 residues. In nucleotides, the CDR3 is TGCAGCGTTGATGGCCCCCGGGGCAATGAGCAGTTCTTC. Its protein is CSVDGPRGNEQFF.

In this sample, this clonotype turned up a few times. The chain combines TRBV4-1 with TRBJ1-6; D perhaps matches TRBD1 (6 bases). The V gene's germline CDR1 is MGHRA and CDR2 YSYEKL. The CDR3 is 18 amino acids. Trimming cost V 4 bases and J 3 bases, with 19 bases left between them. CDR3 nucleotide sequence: TGCGCCAGCAGCCCTCCCCAGGGGACAAAATTCTATAATTCACCCCTCCACTTT. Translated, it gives CASSPPQGTKFYNSPLHF.

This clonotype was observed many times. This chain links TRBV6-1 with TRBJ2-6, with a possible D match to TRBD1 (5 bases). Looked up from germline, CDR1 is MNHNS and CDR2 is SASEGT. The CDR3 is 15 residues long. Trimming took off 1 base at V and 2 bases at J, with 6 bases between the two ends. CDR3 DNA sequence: TGTGCCAGCAGTGAAGAGGACACTGGGGCCAACGTCCTGACTTTC. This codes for CASSEEDTGANVLTF.

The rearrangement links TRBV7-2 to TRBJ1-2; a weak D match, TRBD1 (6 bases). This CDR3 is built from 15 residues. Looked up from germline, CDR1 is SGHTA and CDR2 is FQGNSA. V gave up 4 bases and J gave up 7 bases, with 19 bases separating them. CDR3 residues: CASSSRPGASSGYTF. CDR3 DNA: TGTGCCAGCAGCTCCCGCCCGGGGGCGTCTTCTGGCTACACCTTC.

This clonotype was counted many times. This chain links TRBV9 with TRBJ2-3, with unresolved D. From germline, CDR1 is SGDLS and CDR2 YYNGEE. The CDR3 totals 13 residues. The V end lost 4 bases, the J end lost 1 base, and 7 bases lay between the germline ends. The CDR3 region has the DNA TGTGCCAGCAGCCATGGACGCACAGATACGCAGTATTTT. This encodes CASSHGRTDTQYF.

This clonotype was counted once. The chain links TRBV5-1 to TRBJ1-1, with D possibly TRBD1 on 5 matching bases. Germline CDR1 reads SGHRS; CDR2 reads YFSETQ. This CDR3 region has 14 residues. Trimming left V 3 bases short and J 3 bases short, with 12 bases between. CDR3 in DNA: TGCGCCAGCAGCTCTGCCAGGGTGGACACTGAAGCTTTCTTT. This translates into CASSSARVDTEAFF.

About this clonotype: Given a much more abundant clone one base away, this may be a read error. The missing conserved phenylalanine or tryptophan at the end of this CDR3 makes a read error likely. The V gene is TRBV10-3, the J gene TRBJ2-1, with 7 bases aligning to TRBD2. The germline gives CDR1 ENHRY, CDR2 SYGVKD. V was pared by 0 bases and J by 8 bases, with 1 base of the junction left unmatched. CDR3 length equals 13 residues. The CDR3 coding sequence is TGTGCCATCAGTGAGTCCACTAGCGATGAGCAGTTCTTG. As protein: CAISESTSDEQFL.

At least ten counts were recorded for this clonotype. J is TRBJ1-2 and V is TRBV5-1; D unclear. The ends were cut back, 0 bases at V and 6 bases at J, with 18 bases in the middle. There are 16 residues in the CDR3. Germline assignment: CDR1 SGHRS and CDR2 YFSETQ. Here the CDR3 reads CASSLASAPGHNGYTF. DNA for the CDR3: TGCGCCAGCAGCTTGGCTTCGGCACCCGGGCACAATGGCTACACCTTC.

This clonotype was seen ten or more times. Written as DNA, the CDR3 is TGCAGTGCTAGAGATGAGCGGGGGGCAGCGGCTAATGAAAAACTGTTTTTT. The encoded protein is CSARDERGAAANEKLFF. The chain uses TRBV20-1 and TRBJ1-4; possibly TRBD1 for D (6 bases). The germline V and J ends were trimmed by 0 bases and 3 bases, with 17 bases remaining between them. The CDR3 sequence is 17 residues long. Germline assignment: CDR1 DFQATT and CDR2 SNEGSKA (reference sequence).

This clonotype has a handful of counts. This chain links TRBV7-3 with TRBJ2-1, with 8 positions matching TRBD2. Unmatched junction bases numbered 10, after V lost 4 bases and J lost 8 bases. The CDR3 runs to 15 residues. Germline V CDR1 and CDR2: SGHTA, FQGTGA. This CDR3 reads CASSSTGLADHEQFF. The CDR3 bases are TGTGCCAGCAGCTCAACCGGACTAGCCGACCATGAGCAGTTCTTC.

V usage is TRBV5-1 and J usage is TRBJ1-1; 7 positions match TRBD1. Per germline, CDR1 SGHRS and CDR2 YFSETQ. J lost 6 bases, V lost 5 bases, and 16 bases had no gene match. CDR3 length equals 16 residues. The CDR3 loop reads CASRGETGRFSAEAFF. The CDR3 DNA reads TGCGCCAGCAGGGGGGAGACAGGGAGATTTTCGGCTGAAGCTTTCTTT.

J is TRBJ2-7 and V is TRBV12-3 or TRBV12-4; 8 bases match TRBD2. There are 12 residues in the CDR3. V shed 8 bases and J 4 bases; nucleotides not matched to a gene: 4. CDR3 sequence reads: CASATGGYEQYF. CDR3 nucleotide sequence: TGTGCCAGCGCGACGGGGGGGTACGAGCAGTACTTC.

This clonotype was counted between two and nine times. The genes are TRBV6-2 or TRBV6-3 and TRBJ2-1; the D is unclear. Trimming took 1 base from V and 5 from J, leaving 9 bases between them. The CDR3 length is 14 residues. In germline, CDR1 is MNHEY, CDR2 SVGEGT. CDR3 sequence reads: CASSYWSADNEQFF. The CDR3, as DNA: TGTGCCAGCAGTTACTGGTCAGCAGACAATGAGCAGTTCTTC.

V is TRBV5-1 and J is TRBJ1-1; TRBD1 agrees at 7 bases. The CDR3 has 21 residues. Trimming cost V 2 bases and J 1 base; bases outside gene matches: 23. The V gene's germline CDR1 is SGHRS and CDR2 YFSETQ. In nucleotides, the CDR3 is TGCGCCAGCAGCTTATTCCCCTGGGGCCTTGGGGAGGGACAGAAGAACACTGAAGCTTTCTTT. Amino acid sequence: CASSLFPWGLGEGQKNTEAFF.